Following are 17 T cell receptor beta chains from one sample sequenced in a study of response to subunit inactivated influenza vaccine. TCRdb re-called the RT-PCR reads with MiXCR, one entry per CDR3 protein. The table lists hundreds of thousands of distinct CDR3 sequences, roughly 8.2% of them singletons, with 10% to 15% in the top ten. The material sequenced was PBMCs from blood, taken less than 30 months after vaccination. Receptors were obtained from a man aged 45 to 75 who received an inactivated influenza vaccine.

This chain connects TRBV11-2 to TRBJ2-5; TRBD1 matches at 8 bases. The CDR3 length is 15 residues. Germline V lookup: CDR1 SGHAT, CDR2 FQNNGV. Trimming took 1 base from V and 2 from J; bases not matched to a gene: 3. CDR3 sequence: CASSLVWTGQETQYF. The CDR3 bases are TGTGCCAGCAGCTTAGTTTGGACAGGGCAAGAGACCCAGTACTTC.

This clonotype was counted at least ten times. This chain joins TRBV7-3 and TRBJ2-3, with D tentatively TRBD1 (6 bases). The length of the CDR3 is 13 residues. From germline, CDR1 is SGHTA and CDR2 FQGTGA. Deletions cut 4 bases from V and 4 bases from J, with 9 bases between. For the CDR3, the DNA is TGTGCCAGCAGCTCTACAGGGCCAGATACGCAGTATTTT. Protein product: CASSSTGPDTQYF.

V and J are TRBV19 and TRBJ2-2; D possibly corresponds to TRBD1 (6 bases). CDR3 length: 13 residues. Trimming removed 7 bases from V and 4 bases from J, with 10 bases in between. Germline V gene sequence: CDR1 LNHDA, CDR2 SQIVND (reference sequence). This CDR3 reads CASTTGFTGELFF. Written as DNA, the CDR3 is TGTGCCAGTACCACAGGGTTCACCGGGGAGCTGTTTTTT.

V is TRBV6-1 and J is TRBJ2-5; tentative D call: TRBD2 (6 bases). Germline V lookup: CDR1 MNHNS, CDR2 SASEGT. The ends were cut back, 8 bases at V and 1 base at J, with 8 bases in the middle. The CDR3 sequence is 12 residues long. The CDR3 DNA is TGTGCCAGCGACGGGAGCCAAGAGACCCAGTACTTC. Translating it yields CASDGSQETQYF.

The chain employs TRBV6-1 and TRBJ1-2; a weak D match, TRBD1 (6 bases). The V and J ends lost 8 bases and 4 bases respectively, with 11 bases between them. The CDR3 has 12 residues. The germline V gene encodes CDR1 MNHNS and CDR2 SASEGT. The CDR3: CASHRAGYGYTF. CDR3 DNA: TGTGCCAGCCACAGGGCGGGCTATGGCTACACCTTC.

Many counts were recorded for this clonotype. The J gene is TRBJ1-3, the V gene TRBV7-3, with D hard to call. Germline V gene lookup returns CDR1 SGHTA and CDR2 FQGTGA. V gave up 2 bases and J gave up 1 base, with 3 bases separating them. The CDR3 has 13 residues. The CDR3 reads CASSLQSGNTIYF. DNA of the CDR3: TGTGCCAGCAGCTTACAATCTGGAAACACCATATATTTT.

This clonotype was observed many times. The chain couples TRBV20-1 to TRBJ1-2, with 8 positions matching TRBD1. CDR3 length equals 11 residues. Germline CDR1 is DFQATT and CDR2 is SNEGSKA (reference sequence). The V and J ends lost 6 bases and 7 bases, in that order; junction bases with no gene match: 4. The CDR3 here is CSAADRGGYTF. CDR3 coding DNA: TGCAGTGCCGCTGACAGGGGTGGCTACACCTTC.

V and J are TRBV6-2 or TRBV6-3 and TRBJ2-3; no firm D call. The CDR3 spans 13 residues. Trimming left V 1 base short and J 5 bases short, with 7 bases between. The germline gives CDR1 MNHEY, CDR2 SVGEGT. The CDR3 DNA reads as TGTGCCAGCAGTTACTGGGAACGAGATACGCAGTATTTT. Translated, it gives CASSYWERDTQYF.

CDR3: CSAEGQSNSPLHF. CDR3 sequence (DNA): TGCAGTGCGGAGGGACAGTCCAATTCACCCCTCCACTTT. This chain links TRBV20-1 with TRBJ1-6; 7 nucleotides line up with TRBD1. V lost 6 bases, J lost 7 bases, and 6 bases stayed unmatched. This CDR3 is 13 amino acids long. Germline V gene sequence: CDR1 DFQATT, CDR2 SNEGSKA (reference sequence).

This clonotype was observed a handful of times. V usage is TRBV4-1 and J usage is TRBJ1-2; D not resolved. The CDR3 length is 16 residues. Between the trimmed V and J ends, which lost 0 bases and 7 bases, there was a span of 18 bases. From germline, CDR1 is MGHRA and CDR2 YSYEKL. This CDR3 is CASSQDSQLWGSGYTF. CDR3 DNA: TGCGCCAGCAGCCAAGATTCGCAACTTTGGGGAAGTGGCTACACCTTC.

This clonotype has just a few counts. This chain joins TRBV28 and TRBJ2-3; perhaps TRBD1 as D (6 bases). Trimming shortened V by 4 bases and J by 0 bases, and 11 bases separated the two germline ends. CDR1 is MDHEN, CDR2 SYDVKM, per germline. This CDR3 has 15 amino acids. CDR3 protein: CASSSPTGSTDTQYF. CDR3 coding DNA: TGTGCCAGCAGTTCCCCGACAGGAAGCACAGATACGCAGTATTTT.

The J gene is TRBJ2-2, the V gene TRBV7-2, with 7 bases matching TRBD1. The CDR3 sequence is 15 residues long. Germline assignment: CDR1 SGHTA and CDR2 FQGNSA. V dropped 5 bases and J dropped 0; count of bases not matched to a gene: 3. CDR3 in DNA: TGTGCCAGCAGCATCGGGACAGCGAACACCGGGGAGCTGTTTTTT. Residues: CASSIGTANTGELFF.

This clonotype was seen many times. This chain joins TRBV29-1 and TRBJ2-2; 8 bases are a match to TRBD2. Germline trimming cut 6 bases from V and 4 bases from J; bases unmatched to any gene: 4. Germline V gives CDR1 SQVTM, CDR2 ANQGSEA. The CDR3 spans 13 residues. The CDR3 DNA reads TGCAGCGTCGGGACTAGGGGCACCGGGGAGCTGTTTTTT. Amino acid sequence: CSVGTRGTGELFF.

The CDR3 is CASSWGLSGANCEQYF. CDR3 nucleotides: TGTGCCAGCAGTTGGGGACTATCGGGAGCGAACTGCGAGCAGTACTTC. This chain links TRBV12-3 or TRBV12-4 with TRBJ2-7; 7 bases agree with TRBD2. The CDR3 totals 16 residues. Trimming cost V 4 bases and J 6 bases; bases outside gene matches: 15.

This clonotype was detected a few times. The V call is TRBV5-1, the J call TRBJ1-2; D remains unclear. The CDR3 is 12 residues long. Trimming pared 4 bases from V and 2 bases from J, leaving 6 bases between. The germline CDR1 and CDR2 sequences are SGHRS and YFSETQ. DNA of the CDR3: TGCGCCAGCAGCGATGGAAACTATGGCTACACCTTC. It yields the protein CASSDGNYGYTF.

This clonotype was picked up a small number of times. The chain uses TRBV4-1 and TRBJ2-1, with unresolved D. The CDR3 contains 15 residues. The ends were cut back, 4 bases at V and 5 bases at J, with 15 bases in the middle. From germline, CDR1 is MGHRA and CDR2 YSYEKL. The CDR3 sequence is CASSRSGHRDNEQFF. CDR3 bases: TGCGCCAGCAGCCGCTCGGGCCATAGGGACAATGAGCAGTTCTTC.

In its sample, this clonotype was seen a few times. This rearrangement joins TRBV7-2 to TRBJ2-3; a possible D gene is TRBD1 (6 bases). Germline V gene sequence: CDR1 SGHTA, CDR2 FQGNSA. The CDR3 spans 16 residues. Trimming stripped 4 bases from V and 1 base from J, with 15 bases between. The CDR3 coding sequence is TGTGCCAGCAGCTCCCCTCCGGGACACCGCACAGATACGCAGTATTTT. It yields the protein CASSSPPGHRTDTQYF.